One sample yielded the 17 T cell receptor beta chains listed below, sequenced in a study of Graves' ophthalmopathy and Graves' hyperthyroidism. Investigators amplified TCR beta CDR3 regions from RNA transcripts. An initial RT-PCR round employing HTBI primers preceded a second-round multiplex PCR. In TCRdb, the multiplex PCR reads were re-called with MiXCR into one record per CDR3 protein. Among 300,000 to 400,000 distinct CDR3 sequences listed, 17% were seen once. What was sequenced was peripheral blood. These receptors all stem from an adult man with Graves' ophthalmopathy.

The rearrangement uses TRBV3-1 and TRBJ2-2; D is ambiguous. This CDR3 spans 15 amino acids. In germline, CDR1 is LGHDT, CDR2 YNNKEL (reference sequence). The germline V and J ends were trimmed by 2 bases and 0 bases, with 7 bases remaining between them. The DNA of the CDR3 is TGTGCCAGCAGCCAATTGACGCCGAACACCGGGGAGCTGTTTTTT. Protein product: CASSQLTPNTGELFF.

This clonotype was counted ten times or more. This chain links TRBV15 with TRBJ1-6, with unresolved D. The CDR3 is made up of 15 amino acids. V lost 1 base, J lost 5 bases, and 9 bases lay in between. Germline V CDR1 and CDR2: LNHNV, YYDKDF (reference sequence). The CDR3 loop is CATSRVWGNNSPLHF. CDR3 DNA sequence: TGTGCCACCAGCAGAGTGTGGGGAAATAATTCACCCCTCCACTTT.

This clonotype appeared many times. J is TRBJ2-7 and V is TRBV30, with 7 bases fitting TRBD2. Germline V gives CDR1 GTSNPN, CDR2 SVGIG (reference sequence). With V trimmed by 1 base and J by 1 base, 4 bases remained unmatched. The CDR3 has 14 amino acids. CDR3 in DNA: TGTGCCTGGAGTGGTAGCGGGCCGTCCTACGAGCAGTACTTC. Translated: CAWSGSGPSYEQYF.

The sample holds many counts of this clonotype. The chain carries TRBV18 and TRBJ1-2, with TRBD1 as a possible D gene (5 bases). CDR1 is KGHSH, CDR2 LQKENI, per germline. Trimming shortened V by 5 bases and J by 2 bases, and 9 bases separated the two germline ends. This CDR3 comprises 13 residues. The CDR3 sequence: CASSYRQNYGYTF. The CDR3 DNA sequence: TGTGCCAGCTCATATCGACAGAACTATGGCTACACCTTC.

This clonotype was seen repeatedly, ten times or more. The chain couples TRBV6-2 or TRBV6-3 to TRBJ2-7, with 7 bases aligning to TRBD2. Trimming cost V 6 bases and J 6 bases; bases outside gene matches: 17. Germline-derived CDR1 and CDR2 are MNHEY and SVGEGT. The CDR3 is made up of 16 amino acids. DNA of the CDR3: TGTGCCAGCAGCTGGGGGTCTAGCGGAGACCTGGGCGAGCAGTACTTC. Amino acid sequence: CASSWGSSGDLGEQYF.

The table lists this clonotype with many counts. The CDR3 spells CASSFGTGRSPLHF. The CDR3 coding sequence is TGTGCCAGCAGTTTCGGGACAGGTCGGTCACCCCTCCACTTT. The genes are TRBV28 and TRBJ1-6; TRBD1 agrees at 8 bases. The germline gives CDR1 MDHEN, CDR2 SYDVKM. This CDR3 is 14 amino acids long. With V trimmed by 3 bases and J by 10 bases, 5 bases remained unmatched.

This clonotype was recorded many times. The V call is TRBV5-1, the J call TRBJ2-7, with D tentatively TRBD1 (5 bases). V gave up 7 bases and J gave up 0 bases, with 11 bases separating them. Germline lookup yields CDR1 SGHRS and CDR2 YFSETQ. This CDR3 spans 13 amino acids. CDR3 DNA sequence: TGCGCCAGCTCGGCACAGGTCTCCTACGAGCAGTACTTC. It encodes CASSAQVSYEQYF.

There are many counts of this clonotype. V gene TRBV28 combines with J gene TRBJ1-5; D is unresolved. The CDR3 has 13 amino acids. V lost 5 bases and J lost 3, with 8 bases in between. Germline-derived CDR1 and CDR2 are MDHEN and SYDVKM. The CDR3 reads CASSREYNQPQHF. CDR3 DNA sequence: TGTGCCAGCAGTCGGGAATACAATCAGCCCCAGCATTTT.

There are many counts of this clonotype. The V and J genes are TRBV4-2 and TRBJ1-2; D is undetermined. Germline CDR1 and CDR2: LGHNA and YNFKEQ. V was cut by 4 bases and J by 6 bases, with 15 bases left in between. The CDR3 covers 14 residues. CDR3 DNA: TGTGCCAGCAGCCGCGGACGGGAACCGGATGGCTACACCTTC. The encoded protein is CASSRGREPDGYTF.

At least ten counts were recorded for this clonotype. The V and J genes are TRBV29-1 and TRBJ2-5, with unresolved D. CDR3 length: 13 residues. V lost 6 bases to trimming and J lost 1 base, with 12 bases between them. Germline V CDR1 and CDR2: SQVTM, ANQGSEA. The CDR3 nucleotides are TGCAGCGTCTCCGCAGACCTCCAAGAGACCCAGTACTTC. Its protein product is CSVSADLQETQYF.

This clonotype was seen ten or more times. The chain combines TRBV7-8 with TRBJ2-2, with D uncertain. With 0 bases removed from V and 6 bases from J, the gap between germline ends came to 8 bases. The CDR3 covers 14 residues. In germline, CDR1 is SGHVS, CDR2 FQNEAQ. CDR3 in amino acids: CASSLARGAGELFF. As DNA, the CDR3 is TGTGCCAGCAGCTTAGCGCGCGGAGCCGGGGAGCTGTTTTTT.

The chain employs TRBV3-1 and TRBJ1-3; D not certain. V lost 0 bases and J lost 0, with 6 bases in between. CDR3 length: 15 residues. Germline V gene lookup returns CDR1 LGHDT and CDR2 YNNKEL (reference sequence). DNA of the CDR3: TGTGCCAGCAGCCAAGATTGGAGCTCTGGAAACACCATATATTTT. Translation gives CASSQDWSSGNTIYF.

This clonotype was found many times. The chain is built from TRBV12-3 or TRBV12-4 and TRBJ2-4; D unclear. Trimming shortened V by 4 bases and J by 8 bases, and 6 bases separated the two germline ends. The CDR3 has 11 amino acids. As DNA, the CDR3 is TGTGCCAGCAGTTCAGGCCACATTCAGTACTTC. This gives the protein CASSSGHIQYF.

This rearrangement joins TRBV11-2 to TRBJ1-2, with TRBD1 identical over 11 bases. This CDR3 has 16 amino acids. V dropped 5 bases and J dropped 6; count of bases not matched to a gene: 11. Germline loops: CDR1 SGHAT, CDR2 FQNNGV. The CDR3 DNA sequence: TGTGCCAGCAGCATTGGACGGACAGGGGGCTCGAATGGCTACACCTTC. As protein: CASSIGRTGGSNGYTF.

The CDR3 bases are TGTGCCAGCAGTTGGCCCGGGGACGAGCAGTACTTC. It encodes CASSWPGDEQYF. J is TRBJ2-7 and V is TRBV6-7; D possibly corresponds to TRBD2 (5 bases). TRBV6-7 is identified as an open reading frame with a role that is uncertain. Trimming removed 4 bases at V and 5 bases at J, with 9 bases between. The CDR3 spans 12 residues.

This clonotype was counted many times. This chain links TRBV6-4 with TRBJ2-7; 7 bases line up with TRBD1. Germline V gene sequence: CDR1 MRHNA, CDR2 SNTAGT. Unmatched junction bases numbered 18, after V lost 8 bases and J lost 2 bases. The CDR3 loop spans 17 amino acids. The CDR3 loop reads CASAKHLTGQGTYEQYF. The CDR3 coding sequence is TGTGCCAGCGCAAAACATCTGACAGGGCAGGGGACCTACGAGCAGTACTTC.

This clonotype was recorded at least ten times. This chain connects TRBV10-3 to TRBJ1-6, with D maybe TRBD1 (5 bases). This CDR3 comprises 15 residues. V was shortened by 6 bases and J by 7 bases, with 16 bases between the two germline ends. Germline CDR1 reads ENHRY; CDR2 reads SYGVKD. The CDR3, as DNA: TGTGCCATCAGACCTAGCAGGGATGGGAATTCACCCCTCCACTTT. As protein: CAIRPSRDGNSPLHF.